This entry is about one TCR beta chain. No antigen is known for it. At the DNA level, this CDR3 is encoded by other sequences in the same sample as well. Assay used: immunoSEQ multiplex PCR; TCRdb lists only in-frame clones, some missing. The table lists tens of thousands of clones, 75% to 90% of them singletons. The data derive from a study of OX40 agonist ivuxolimab in advanced cancers. Study context: In this cohort, patients received ivuxolimab, an agonistic anti-OX40 (CD134) antibody.

The CDR3 totals 15 residues. Germline V CDR1 and CDR2: LGHNA, YNFKEQ. The ends were cut back, 3 bases at V and 5 bases at J, with 16 bases in the middle. Study-wide results and limits: Specificity for antigen went undetermined in the expanded peripheral T cells.

The sequencing here drew on CD4+ or CD8+ T cells sorted from blood, taken in a trial of the OX40 agonist ivuxolimab. This chain uses TRBV4-2 with TRBJ2-5; tentatively, D is TRBD2 (6 bases). The TCR originated in an adult with an advanced solid tumor such as melanoma, head and neck, liver or kidney cancer. CDR3 DNA sequence: TGTGCCAGCAGCCAGAGACAGCTACGGGAGGAGACCCAGTACTTC. This translates into CASSQRQLREETQYF.